The clone carrying this T cell receptor (beta chain) was detected only once. What it recognizes is unknown. Assay: immunoSEQ multiplex PCR; the TCRdb copy retains only in-frame clones and omits some. The sample contains around 450,000 clones, more than 80% of which appear only once. The entry originates in a study of Ad26.COV2.S vaccination and SARS-CoV-2 variants. Background on the study: Doses of Ad26.COV2.S were injected into muscle once or twice, 56 days apart. Study results and limitations: Assessments of TCR breadth and depth may have underestimated the total T cell responses. Spike-specific TCR breadth was greater after Ad26.COV2.S than placebo. Marked by substantial breadth, spike-specific CD8+ and CD4+ T cell responses were reportedly seen after vaccination.

The treatment is: approximately 18 received Ad26.COV2.S at low or high dose, single or two shots; five or six received placebo; per-sample allocation not given. The study sampled participants on day 63 after the first vaccine or placebo injection. The TCR comes from a person between 18 and 59 years old who received the Ad26.COV2.S COVID-19 vaccine or a placebo. Here the sequenced sample was peripheral blood, taken in a trial of Ad26.COV2.S vaccine versus placebo.

CDR3 amino acids: CASSPEGQETQYF. The CDR3 DNA sequence: TGTGCCAGTAGTCCCGAGGGGCAAGAGACCCAGTACTTC. The rearrangement joins TRBV19 to TRBJ2-5; possibly TRBD1 or TRBD2 for D (5 bases each). Per the germline V gene, CDR1 is LNHDA and CDR2 is SQIVND (reference sequence). The CDR3 consists of 13 residues. V was cut by 5 bases and J by 2 bases, with 9 bases left in between.